This T cell receptor beta chain comes out of a study of identical twins. Notes on the study in general: There were fewer insertions in abundant cord blood beta clonotypes, but memory repertoires showed no such pattern. Beta out-of-frame twin sharing showed a weaker excess.

cDNA carried unique molecular identifiers, and a universal primer site was added by template switching. TCRdb analysed the 5' RACE reads with MiXCR anew, one entry per CDR3 protein. The data hold roughly 240,000 distinct CDR3 sequences, with 7% observed a single time. This clonotype has just a few counts. What it binds is unknown. The CDR3 length is 17 residues. From germline, CDR1 is LGHDT and CDR2 YNNKEL (reference sequence). V was cut by 0 bases and J by 2 bases, with 15 bases left in between. This same sample was also taken into another study, of yellow fever vaccine responses in identical twins.

The specimen sequenced was memory (CD45RO+) T cells sorted from blood. V and J are TRBV3-1 and TRBJ2-3; no clear D gene. The receptor comes from a woman aged 18-29 years in good health. CDR3 protein: CASSQDIVERDTDTQYF. The CDR3 DNA sequence: TGTGCCAGCAGCCAAGATATCGTCGAGCGTGACACAGATACGCAGTATTTT.